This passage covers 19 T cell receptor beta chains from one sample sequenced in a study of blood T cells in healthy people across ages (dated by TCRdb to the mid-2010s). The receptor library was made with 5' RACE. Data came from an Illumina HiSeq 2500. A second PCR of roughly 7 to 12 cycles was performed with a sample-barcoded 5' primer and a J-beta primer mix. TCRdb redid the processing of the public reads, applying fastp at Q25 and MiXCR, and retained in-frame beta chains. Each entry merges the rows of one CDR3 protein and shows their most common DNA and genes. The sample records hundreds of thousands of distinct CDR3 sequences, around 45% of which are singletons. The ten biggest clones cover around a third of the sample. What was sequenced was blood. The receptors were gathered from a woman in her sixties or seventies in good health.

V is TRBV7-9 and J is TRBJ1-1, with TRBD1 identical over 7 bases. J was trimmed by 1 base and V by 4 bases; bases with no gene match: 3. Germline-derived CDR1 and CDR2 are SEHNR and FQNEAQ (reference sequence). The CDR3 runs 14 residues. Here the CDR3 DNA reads TGTGCCAGCAGCTACCGGGACAGGAACACTGAAGCTTTCTTT. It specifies CASSYRDRNTEAFF.

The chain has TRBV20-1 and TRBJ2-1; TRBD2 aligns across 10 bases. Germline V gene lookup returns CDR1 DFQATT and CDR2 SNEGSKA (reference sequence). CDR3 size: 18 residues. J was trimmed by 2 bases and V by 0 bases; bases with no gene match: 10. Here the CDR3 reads CSARDRLAGAYAYNEQFF. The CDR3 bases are TGCAGTGCTAGAGATCGGCTAGCGGGAGCATATGCCTACAATGAGCAGTTCTTC.

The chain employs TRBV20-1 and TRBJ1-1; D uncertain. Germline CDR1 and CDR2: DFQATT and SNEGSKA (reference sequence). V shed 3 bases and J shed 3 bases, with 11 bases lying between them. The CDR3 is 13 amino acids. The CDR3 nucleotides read TGCAGTGCTAGGTCTCCCGGGGACACTGAAGCTTTCTTT. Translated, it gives CSARSPGDTEAFF.

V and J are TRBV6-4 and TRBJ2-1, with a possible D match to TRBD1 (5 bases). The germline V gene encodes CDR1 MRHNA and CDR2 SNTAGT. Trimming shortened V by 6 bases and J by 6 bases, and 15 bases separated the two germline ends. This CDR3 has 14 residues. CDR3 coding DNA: TGTGCCAGCAGGATCGACCCTAGGGGCAATGAGCAGTTCTTC. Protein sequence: CASRIDPRGNEQFF.

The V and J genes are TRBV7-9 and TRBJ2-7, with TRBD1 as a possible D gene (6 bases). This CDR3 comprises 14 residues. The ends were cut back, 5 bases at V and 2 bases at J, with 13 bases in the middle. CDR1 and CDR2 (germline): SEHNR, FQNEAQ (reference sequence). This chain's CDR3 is CASSAPGQAYEQYF. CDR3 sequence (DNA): TGTGCCAGCAGCGCCCCGGGACAAGCCTACGAGCAGTACTTC.

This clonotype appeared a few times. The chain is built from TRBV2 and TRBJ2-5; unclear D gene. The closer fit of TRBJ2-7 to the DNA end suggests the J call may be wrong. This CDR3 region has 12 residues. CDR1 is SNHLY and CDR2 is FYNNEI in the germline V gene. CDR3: CASSVTAYEQYF. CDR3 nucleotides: TGTGCCAGCAGTGTGACGGCCTACGAGCAGTACTTC.

The chain's CDR3 is CASSPPGDEQFF. CDR3 in DNA: TGTGCCAGCAGCCCACCTGGTGATGAGCAGTTCTTC. The rearrangement uses TRBV7-3 and TRBJ2-1, with D uncertain. Germline V lookup: CDR1 SGHTA, CDR2 FQGTGA. CDR3 length: 12 amino acids. V lost 5 bases and J lost 8, with 10 bases in between.

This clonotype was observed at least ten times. The CDR3 here is CASSEQAYEQYF. CDR3 in DNA: TGTGCCAGCAGTGAGCAGGCCTACGAGCAGTACTTC. The chain joins TRBV6-2 or TRBV6-3 to TRBJ2-7; no clear D. With 5 bases removed from V and 2 bases from J, the gap between germline ends came to 7 bases. The CDR3 totals 12 residues. Germline-derived CDR1 and CDR2 are MNHEY and SVGEGT.

The CDR3 DNA follows: TGTGCCAGTCGATACGATAAGGCTGAGCAGTTCTTC. Residues: CASRYDKAEQFF. The rearrangement uses TRBV6-2 or TRBV6-3 and TRBJ2-1; D remains ambiguous. Germline CDR1 is MNHEY and CDR2 is SVGEGT. The CDR3 is 12 residues long. V lost 9 bases, J lost 9 bases, and 15 bases lay in between.

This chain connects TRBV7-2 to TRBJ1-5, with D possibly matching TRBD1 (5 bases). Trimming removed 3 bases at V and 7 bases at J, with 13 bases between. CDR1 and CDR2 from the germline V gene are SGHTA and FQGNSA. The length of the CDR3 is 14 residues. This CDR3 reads CASSFPGTQQPQHF. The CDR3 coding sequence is TGTGCCAGCAGCTTCCCCGGGACCCAGCAGCCCCAGCATTTT.

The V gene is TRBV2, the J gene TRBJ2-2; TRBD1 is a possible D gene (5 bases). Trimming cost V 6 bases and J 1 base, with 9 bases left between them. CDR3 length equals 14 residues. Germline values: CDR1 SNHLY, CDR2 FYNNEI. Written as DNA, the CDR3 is TGTGCCAGCAGGAGACAGATGAACACCGGGGAGCTGTTTTTT. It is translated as CASRRQMNTGELFF.

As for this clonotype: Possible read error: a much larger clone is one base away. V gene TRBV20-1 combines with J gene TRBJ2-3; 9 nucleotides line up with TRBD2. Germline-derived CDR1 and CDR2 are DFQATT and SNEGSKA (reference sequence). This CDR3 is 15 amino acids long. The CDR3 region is CSADKTSGRTGTQYF. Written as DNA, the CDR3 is TGCAGTGCGGATAAGACTAGCGGACGCACAGGTACGCAGTATTTT.

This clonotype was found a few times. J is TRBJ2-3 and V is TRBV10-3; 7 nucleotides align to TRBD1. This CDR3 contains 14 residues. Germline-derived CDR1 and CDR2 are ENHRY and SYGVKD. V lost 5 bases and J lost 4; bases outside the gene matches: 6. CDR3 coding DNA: TGTGCCATCAGTAACCGAGACAGGGCAGATACGCAGTATTTT. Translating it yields CAISNRDRADTQYF.

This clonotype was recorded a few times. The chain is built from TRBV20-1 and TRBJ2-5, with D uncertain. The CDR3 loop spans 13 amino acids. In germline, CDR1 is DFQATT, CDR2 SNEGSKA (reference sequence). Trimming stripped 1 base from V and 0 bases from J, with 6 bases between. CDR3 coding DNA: TGCAGTGCTAGAGGGTCCGACCAAGAGACCCAGTACTTC. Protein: CSARGSDQETQYF.

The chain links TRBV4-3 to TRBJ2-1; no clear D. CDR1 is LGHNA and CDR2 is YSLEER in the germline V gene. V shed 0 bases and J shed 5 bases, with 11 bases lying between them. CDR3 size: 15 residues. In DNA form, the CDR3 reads TGCGCCAGCAGCCAAGAGGGAACCATCAACAATGAGCAGTTCTTC. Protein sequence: CASSQEGTINNEQFF.

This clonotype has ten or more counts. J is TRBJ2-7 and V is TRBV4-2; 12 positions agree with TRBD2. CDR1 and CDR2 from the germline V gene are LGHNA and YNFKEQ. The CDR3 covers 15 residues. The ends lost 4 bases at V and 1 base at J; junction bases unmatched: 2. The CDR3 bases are TGTGCCAGCAGCCGGGGACTAGCGGGTTCCTACGAGCAGTACTTC. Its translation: CASSRGLAGSYEQYF.

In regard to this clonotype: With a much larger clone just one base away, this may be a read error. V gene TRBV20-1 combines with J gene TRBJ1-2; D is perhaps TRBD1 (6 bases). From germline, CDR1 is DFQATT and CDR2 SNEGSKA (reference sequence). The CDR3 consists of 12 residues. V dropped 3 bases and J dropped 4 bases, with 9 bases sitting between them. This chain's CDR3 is CSASGGVYGYTF. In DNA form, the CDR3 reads TGCAGTGCTAGCGGGGGCGTCTATGGCTACACCTTC.

This CDR3 is CASSEGAATYEQYF. CDR3 coding DNA: TGTGCCAGCAGCGAGGGGGCAGCAACCTACGAGCAGTACTTC. The rearrangement joins TRBV11-1 to TRBJ2-7; 7 bases are shared with TRBD1. The germline gives CDR1 SGHAT, CDR2 FQDESV (reference sequence). This CDR3 spans 14 amino acids. The V gene end was trimmed by 5 bases and the J gene end by 2 bases; junction bases not matched to a gene: 6.

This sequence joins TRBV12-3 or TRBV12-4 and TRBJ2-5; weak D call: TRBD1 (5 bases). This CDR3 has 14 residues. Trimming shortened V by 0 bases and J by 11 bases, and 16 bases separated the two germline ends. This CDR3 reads CASSLAAGHNEQYF. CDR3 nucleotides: TGTGCCAGCAGTTTAGCGGCCGGACACAATGAGCAGTACTTC.